A selection of T cell receptor beta chains follows, all from one sample in a study of shared clonotypes between healthy human individuals. The protocol was immunoSEQ multiplex PCR, while the TCRdb copy is restricted to in-frame clones and leaves out a portion. The table shows some 2.4 million clones, with approximately 93% occurring only once. Sequenced: naive CD4+ T cells from PBMCs. The receptors originated from a man between 18 and 29 years old in good health. Some clones in this sample may be carry-over from other donors' samples. The CDR3 runs from the conserved cysteine through the conserved F or W. D genes are given only for firm matches. Size tells how often a clone was seen (once, few, many) or the class of an expanded clone, and some rows leave it out.

J gene,clone size,V gene,D gene,CDR3 DNA,CDR3 protein
TRBJ2-2,-,TRBV5-1,-,TGCGCCAGCAGCCCGCCCGGACTCACCACCGGGGAGCTGTTTTTT,CASSPPGLTTGELFF
TRBJ2-1,once,TRBV7-2,TRBD2,TGTGCCAGCAGCTTAGCCGGACTAGCGGCACCCTCCTACAATGAGCAGTTCTTC,CASSLAGLAAPSYNEQFF
TRBJ2-7,-,TRBV28,TRBD1,TGTGCCAGCAGTCACAACCTCTGGACAGGTTCCTACGAGCAGTACTTC,CASSHNLWTGSYEQYF
TRBJ2-5,-,TRBV6-6,-,TGTGCCAGCAGTTACGGGGGCCAAGAGACCCAGTACTTC,CASSYGGQETQYF
TRBJ2-7,-,TRBV5-1,TRBD1,TGCGCCAGCAGCTTGGGCCCCCTTTCAGGGGGTAGTTACGAGCAGTACTTC,CASSLGPLSGGSYEQYF
TRBJ1-4,-,TRBV9,-,TGTGCCAGCAGCCCCACAGCCGGGGAAAAACTGTTTTTT,CASSPTAGEKLFF
TRBJ2-7,-,TRBV5-1,TRBD2,TGCGCCAGCAGCTTGAGGATAGCGGGAGGGAACTACGAGCAGTACTTC,CASSLRIAGGNYEQYF
TRBJ1-2,few,TRBV7-2,TRBD1,TGTGCCAGCAGCTTAGGGACAGGGATAGAGGCAAACTATGGCTACACCTTC,CASSLGTGIEANYGYTF
TRBJ1-5,-,TRBV7-9,TRBD1,TGTGCCAGCAGCCCAACGGGACAGGGGACTCAGCCCCAGCATTTT,CASSPTGQGTQPQHF
TRBJ2-1,-,TRBV6-1,TRBD2,TGTGCCAGCAGTGGGGGACTAGCGGGAGGGCGGGATGAGCAGTTCTTC,CASSGGLAGGRDEQFF
TRBJ2-1,-,TRBV19,TRBD2,TGTGCCAGTAGTATTAACGTCGGGACTAGCGGGAGGAATGAGCAGTTCTTC,CASSINVGTSGRNEQFF
TRBJ2-7,-,TRBV5-6,-,TGTGCCAGCAGCTTAGCCGGGCGACAGGACGAGCAGTACTTC,CASSLAGRQDEQYF
TRBJ2-2,-,TRBV11-2,TRBD2,TGTGCCAGCAGCCTGATACTAGCGGGAAAAATCGGGGAGCTGTTTTTT,CASSLILAGKIGELFF
TRBJ2-5,-,TRBV6-5,-,TGTGCCAGCAGCATGACAGTACAAGAGACCCAGTACTTC,CASSMTVQETQYF
TRBJ1-2,-,TRBV29-1,-,TGCAGTGTTCATTTGGGGCAGACATATGGCTACACCTTC,CSVHLGQTYGYTF
TRBJ1-2,-,TRBV5-5,-,TGTGCCAGCAGCTTGCGGCAGTATGGCTACACCTTC,CASSLRQYGYTF
TRBJ2-1,-,TRBV5-1,-,TGCGCCAGCAGCATGACGGACAGCTCCTACAATGAGCAGTTCTTC,CASSMTDSSYNEQFF
TRBJ1-1,-,TRBV19,-,TGTGCCAGTAGTATTTGGGGCGGAGGCCGGGGTGAAGCTTTCTTT,CASSIWGGGRGEAFF
TRBJ2-2,-,TRBV6-1,TRBD1,TGTGCCAGCAGTGAAGGGACAGGGGCCGGGGAGCTGTTTTTT,CASSEGTGAGELFF
TRBJ1-4,once,TRBV18,-,TGTGCCAGCTCACCACCCCAAAGGGAAAAACTGTTTTTT,CASSPPQREKLFF
TRBJ2-7,-,TRBV6-5,-,TGTGCCAGCAGACCTGTGGACCGACCCTACGAGCAGTACTTC,CASRPVDRPYEQYF
TRBJ1-3,once,TRBV18,TRBD1,TGTGCCAGTTTTACCGGGACAGGGACCTCTGGAAACACCATATATTTT,CASFTGTGTSGNTIYF
TRBJ2-7,-,TRBV29-1,TRBD1,TGCAGCGGTGGACAGGGAGAGAGCTACGAGCAGTACTTC,CSGGQGESYEQYF
TRBJ1-4,-,TRBV28,TRBD1,TGTGCCAGCAGTAGGACAGGCCTCGAGATGTTTTTT,CASSRTGLEMFF
TRBJ2-5,-,TRBV25-1,-,TGTGCCAGCAGTGAATACCCAGGGAGGCAAGCGGAAGAGACCCAGTACTTC,CASSEYPGRQAEETQYF
TRBJ2-7,-,TRBV29-1,-,TGCAGCTTCCGACAAGGGCCCTACGAGCAGTACTTC,CSFRQGPYEQYF
TRBJ2-1,-,TRBV11-2,TRBD2,TGTGCCAGCAGCTCGGGACTAGCGGAAGTCTCCTACAATGAGCAGTTCTTC,CASSSGLAEVSYNEQFF
TRBJ2-7,-,TRBV6-1,-,TGTGCCAGCAGTGAAGGGTCAACAGGATCCTACGAGCAGTACTTC,CASSEGSTGSYEQYF
TRBJ1-2,-,TRBV30,-,TGTGCCTCAAAACTCGACAGGCGTGGCTACACCTTC,CASKLDRRGYTF
TRBJ1-5,-,TRBV10-3,TRBD1,TGTGCCATCCAATCTGGGCCAGGGGGGAATCAGCCCCAGCATTTT,CAIQSGPGGNQPQHF
TRBJ2-7,-,TRBV7-2,TRBD2,TGTGCCAGCAGCTTCCCCACTAGCGGGAGCTACGAGCAGTACTTC,CASSFPTSGSYEQYF
TRBJ2-7,-,TRBV18,-,TGTGCCAGCTCACCAAATGCCGGGACCGCATCCTACGAGCAGTACTTC,CASSPNAGTASYEQYF
TRBJ1-3,-,TRBV15,-,TGTGCCACCAGCAGAGTCTCTCCGCCCGCCGGAAACACCATATATTTT,CATSRVSPPAGNTIYF
TRBJ2-2,once,TRBV7-9,TRBD2,TGTGCCAGCAGCGGCGGGACTAGCTTGACCCTATACGGGGAGCTGTTTTTT,CASSGGTSLTLYGELFF
TRBJ2-5,-,TRBV6-1,-,TGTGCCAGCAGTTATGGAGAGACCCAGTACTTC,CASSYGETQYF
TRBJ1-1,-,TRBV18,-,TGTGCCAGCTCACCCCCTCGGAGGGCTGAAGCTTTCTTT,CASSPPRRAEAFF
TRBJ2-6,once,TRBV10-3,-,TGTGCCATCCACAGCAGCGGGGCCAACGTCCTGACTTTC,CAIHSSGANVLTF
TRBJ2-7,-,TRBV2,-,TGTGCCAGCACTCTCGAGCCCACTATTTCCTACGAGCAGTACTTC,CASTLEPTISYEQYF
TRBJ2-1,-,TRBV29-1,TRBD2,TGCAGCGTTCTAGAAAGGGCGGGAGTGTCCTACAATGAGCAGTTCTTC,CSVLERAGVSYNEQFF
TRBJ2-7,-,TRBV29-1,TRBD2,TGCAGCGTTGGGGAGGGCTACGAGCAGTACTTC,CSVGEGYEQYF
TRBJ2-4,-,TRBV18,TRBD1,TGTGCCAGCTCAAAGGGACAGAGACAGTACTTC,CASSKGQRQYF
TRBJ1-5,-,TRBV18,-,TGTGCCAGCTCTCCCCGGACAGTCCTCACAGTTAGCAATCAGCCCCAGCATTTT,CASSPRTVLTVSNQPQHF
TRBJ1-1,-,TRBV19,TRBD1,TGTGCCAGTAGTATAGCAGGGGGCTTTATGAACACTGAAGCTTTCTTT,CASSIAGGFMNTEAFF
TRBJ1-5,-,TRBV11-2,-,TGTGCCAGCAGCTCCCACGGGGATCAGCCCCAGCATTTT,CASSSHGDQPQHF
TRBJ1-1,-,TRBV5-6,-,TGTGCCAGCAGCAAGGTAGGGTTTGAAGCTTTCTTT,CASSKVGFEAFF
TRBJ2-5,-,TRBV28,-,TGTGCCAGCAGTGGGCCCCCGGCTACGGGGGGCGGGGGAACCCAGTACTTC,CASSGPPATGGGGTQYF
TRBJ2-3,-,TRBV5-1,-,TGCGCCAGCAGCTACGGCGAGGGGGTAAGGCTTTGGGATACGCAGTATTTT,CASSYGEGVRLWDTQYF
TRBJ2-5,-,TRBV7-6,-,TGTGCCAGCAGCGCGGTGAACCAAGAGACCCAGTACTTC,CASSAVNQETQYF
TRBJ2-2,-,TRBV7-9,TRBD2,TGTGCCAGCAGCTCCAATAGCGGGAGTACGCCCGGGGAGCTGTTTTTT,CASSSNSGSTPGELFF
TRBJ1-2,-,TRBV28,-,TGTGCCAGCAGTTCAGGAGACGGCCTCTATGGCTACACCTTC,CASSSGDGLYGYTF
TRBJ2-3,-,TRBV28,TRBD2,TGTGCCAGCAGTGTAACTAGCGGGAAGGCATCAGATACGCAGTATTTT,CASSVTSGKASDTQYF
TRBJ2-7,-,TRBV5-1,-,TGCGCCAGCAGCTTTTCGGGATACGAGCAGTACTTC,CASSFSGYEQYF
TRBJ2-3,few,TRBV5-1,-,TGCGCCAGCAGCTTAGGACAGTCCACAGATACGCAGTATTTT,CASSLGQSTDTQYF
TRBJ2-5,-,TRBV6-1,-,TGTGCCAGCAGCCAGGGTCCTTGGGAGACCCAGTACTTC,CASSQGPWETQYF
TRBJ1-2,-,TRBV27,-,TGTGCCAGCAGCTCCATTGGGGAGCCCTATGGCTACACCTTC,CASSSIGEPYGYTF
TRBJ2-6,-,TRBV28,TRBD2,TGTGCCAGCAGTTTTGCAGGGAGGGATGCCAACGTCCTGACTTTC,CASSFAGRDANVLTF
TRBJ2-1,-,TRBV7-3,-,TGTGCCAGCAGCGAGCAGGTACGCAATGAGCAGTTCTTC,CASSEQVRNEQFF
TRBJ2-7,-,TRBV7-3,TRBD2,TGTGCCAGCAGCTTCGGCGGGGGCTCCTACGAGCAGTACTTC,CASSFGGGSYEQYF